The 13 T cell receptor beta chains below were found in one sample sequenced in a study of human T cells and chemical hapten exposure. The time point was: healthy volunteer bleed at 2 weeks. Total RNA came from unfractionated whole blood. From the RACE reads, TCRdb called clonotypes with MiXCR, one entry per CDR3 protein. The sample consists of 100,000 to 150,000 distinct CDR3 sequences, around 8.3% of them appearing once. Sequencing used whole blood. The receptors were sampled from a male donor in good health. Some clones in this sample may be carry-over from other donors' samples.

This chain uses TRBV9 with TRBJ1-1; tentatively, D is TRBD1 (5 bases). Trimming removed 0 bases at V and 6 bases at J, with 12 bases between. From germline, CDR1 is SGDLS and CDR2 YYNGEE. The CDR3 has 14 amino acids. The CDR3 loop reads CASSVGTGGSEAFF. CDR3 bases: TGTGCCAGCAGCGTAGGAACCGGGGGATCTGAAGCTTTCTTT. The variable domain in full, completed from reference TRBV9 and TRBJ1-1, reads DSGVTQTPKHLITATGQRVTLRCSPRSGDLSVYWYQQSLDQGLQFLIQYYNGEERAKGNILERFSAQQFPDLHSELNLSSLELGDSALYFCASSVGTGGSEAFFGQGTRLTVV.

The CDR3 here is CASSAVELRYNEQFF. The CDR3 DNA sequence: TGTGCCAGCAGCGCCGTGGAGTTGCGGTACAATGAGCAGTTCTTC. The rearrangement links TRBV7-8 to TRBJ2-1, with D hard to call. Germline CDR1 and CDR2: SGHVS and FQNEAQ. CDR3 size: 15 residues. Trimming pared 5 bases from V and 4 bases from J, leaving 15 bases between.

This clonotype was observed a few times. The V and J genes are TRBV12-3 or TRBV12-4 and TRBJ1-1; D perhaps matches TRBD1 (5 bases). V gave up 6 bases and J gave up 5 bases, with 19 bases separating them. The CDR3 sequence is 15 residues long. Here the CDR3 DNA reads TGTGCCAGCAGCTTCCGATTGGGAGGGGTTACTGAAGCTTTCTTT. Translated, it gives CASSFRLGGVTEAFF.

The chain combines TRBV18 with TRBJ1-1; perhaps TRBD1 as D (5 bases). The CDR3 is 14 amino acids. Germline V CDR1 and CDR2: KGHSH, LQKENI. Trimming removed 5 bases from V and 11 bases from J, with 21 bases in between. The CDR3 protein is CASSGGRTKALAFF. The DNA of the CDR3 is TGTGCCAGCTCAGGAGGCAGGACAAAGGCCCTGGCTTTCTTT.

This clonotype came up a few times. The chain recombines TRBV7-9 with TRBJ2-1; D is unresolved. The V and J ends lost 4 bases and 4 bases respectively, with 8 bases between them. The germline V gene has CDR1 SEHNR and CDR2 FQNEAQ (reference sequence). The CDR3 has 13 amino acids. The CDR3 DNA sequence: TGTGCCAGCAGCTATACACCGTACAATGAGCAGTTCTTC. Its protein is CASSYTPYNEQFF.

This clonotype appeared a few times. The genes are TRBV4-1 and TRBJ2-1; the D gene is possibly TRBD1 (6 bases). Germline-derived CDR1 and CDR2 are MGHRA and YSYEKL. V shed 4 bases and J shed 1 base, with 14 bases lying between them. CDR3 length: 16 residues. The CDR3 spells CASSPDSKVSYNEQFF. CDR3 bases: TGCGCCAGCAGCCCGGACAGTAAGGTATCCTACAATGAGCAGTTCTTC.

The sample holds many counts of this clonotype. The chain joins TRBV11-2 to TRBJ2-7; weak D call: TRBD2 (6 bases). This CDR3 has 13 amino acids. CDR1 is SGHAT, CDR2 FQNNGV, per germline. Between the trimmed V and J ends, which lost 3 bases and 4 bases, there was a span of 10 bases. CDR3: CASSFPGTYEQYF. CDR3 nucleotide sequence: TGTGCCAGCAGCTTTCCGGGGACTTACGAGCAGTACTTC. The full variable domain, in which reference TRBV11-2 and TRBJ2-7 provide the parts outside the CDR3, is EAGVAQSPRYKIIEKRQSVAFWCNPISGHATLYWYQQILGQGPKLLIQFQNNGVVDDSQLPKDRFSAERLKGVDSTLKIQPAKLEDSAVYLCASSFPGTYEQYFGPGTRLTVT.

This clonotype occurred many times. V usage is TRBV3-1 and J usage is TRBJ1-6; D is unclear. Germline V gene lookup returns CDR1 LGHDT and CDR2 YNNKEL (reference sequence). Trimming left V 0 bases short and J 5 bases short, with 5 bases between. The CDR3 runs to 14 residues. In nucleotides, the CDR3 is TGTGCCAGCAGCCAAGAAGGGAATAATTCACCCCTCCACTTT. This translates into CASSQEGNNSPLHF. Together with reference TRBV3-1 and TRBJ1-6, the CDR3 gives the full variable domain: DTAVSQTPKYLVTQMGNDKSIKCEQNLGHDTMYWYKQDSKKFLKIMFSYNNKELIINETVPNRFSPKSPDKAHLNLHINSLELGDSAVYFCASSQEGNNSPLHFGNGTRLTVT.

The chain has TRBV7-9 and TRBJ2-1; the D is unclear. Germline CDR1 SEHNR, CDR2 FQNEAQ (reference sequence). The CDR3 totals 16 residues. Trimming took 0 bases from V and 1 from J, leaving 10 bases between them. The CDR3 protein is CASSLALGGSYNEQFF. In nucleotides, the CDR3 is TGTGCCAGCAGCTTAGCGTTGGGCGGATCCTACAATGAGCAGTTCTTC.

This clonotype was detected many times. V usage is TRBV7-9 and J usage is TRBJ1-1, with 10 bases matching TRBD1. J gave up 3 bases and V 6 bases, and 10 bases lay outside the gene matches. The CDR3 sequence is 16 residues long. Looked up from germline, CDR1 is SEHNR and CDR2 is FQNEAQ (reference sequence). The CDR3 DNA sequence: TGTGCCAGCAGTTCTGGACAGGGGGTATCGGACACTGAAGCTTTCTTT. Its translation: CASSSGQGVSDTEAFF.

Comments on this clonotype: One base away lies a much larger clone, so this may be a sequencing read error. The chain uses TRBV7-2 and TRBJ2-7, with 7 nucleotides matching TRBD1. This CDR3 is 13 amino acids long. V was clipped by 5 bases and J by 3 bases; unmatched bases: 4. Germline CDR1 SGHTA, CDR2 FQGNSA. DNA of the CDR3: TGTGCCAGCAGCCCGGACAGGTACTACGAGCAGTACTTC. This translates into CASSPDRYYEQYF.

CDR3: CASSELGATDTQYF. DNA of the CDR3: TGTGCCAGCAGCGAGCTGGGGGCCACAGATACGCAGTATTTT. The gene calls are TRBV7-3 and TRBJ2-3; maybe TRBD1 (6 bases). CDR3 length equals 14 residues. Trimming cost V 5 bases and J 2 bases, with 11 bases left between them. Germline V gene lookup returns CDR1 SGHTA and CDR2 FQGTGA.

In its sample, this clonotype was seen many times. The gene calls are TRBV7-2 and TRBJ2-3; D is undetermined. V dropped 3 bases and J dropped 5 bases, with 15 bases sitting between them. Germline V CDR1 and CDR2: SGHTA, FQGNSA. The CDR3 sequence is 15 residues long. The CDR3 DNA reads TGTGCCAGCAGCTTCGATACCGGGCCCTTAGATACGCAGTATTTT. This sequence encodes CASSFDTGPLDTQYF.